The clone carrying this TCR beta chain was picked up one time. Its specificity is unknown. The data belong to a study of blood T cells in healthy people across ages. The V gene's germline CDR1 is KGHSH and CDR2 LQKENI. This CDR3 is 13 amino acids long. V was pared by 2 bases and J by 6 bases, with 10 bases between. A second PCR of roughly 7 to 11 cycles used a sample-barcoded 5' primer and a J-beta primer mix. TCRdb re-analysed the 5' RACE reads in MiXCR, keeping a single row per CDR3 protein. The table lists hundreds of thousands of distinct CDR3 sequences, 49% of them singletons. Study results and limitations: Estimates based on one million T cells were treated as lower bounds.

Each sample used at least 6.5 million PBMCs. The TCR sequence derives from a woman aged 55 to 70 in good health. The sequenced sample was blood. The V call is TRBV18, the J call TRBJ1-2; D is perhaps TRBD1 (6 bases). The CDR3 nucleotides are TGTGCCAGCTCACCAGACAGGACCGATGGCTACACCTTC. Translation gives CASSPDRTDGYTF.